The present T cell receptor (beta chain) was sequenced within a study of T-cell memory formation after mild COVID-19. Germline values: CDR1 SEHNR, CDR2 FQNEAQ (reference sequence). The CDR3 covers 14 residues. The V end was cut by 7 bases, the J end by 4 bases, with 16 bases between. Via MiXCR, TCRdb re-called the 5' RACE reads, giving one row per CDR3 protein. The table shows about 180,000 distinct CDR3 sequences, with roughly 17% occurring only once. Sequencing was done on a sample of PBMCs or a T cell subset sorted from them (not recorded which). The clonotype comes from an adult woman who had mild COVID-19 (a few samples of this study predate the infection). Cell type and time point are not known. The gene calls are TRBV7-9 and TRBJ1-1; weak D call: TRBD1 (5 bases). The DNA for the CDR3 is TGTGCCAGCAATTCAGGGTTCTCCTCCACTGAAGCTTTCTTT. Its translation: CASNSGFSSTEAFF.